The 5 T cell receptor beta chains below all came from one sample that was sequenced in a study of cytomegalovirus exposure and HLA in healthy donors. Researchers ran the PCR with 60 Vbeta and 13 Jbeta primers. Generated by immunoSEQ multiplex PCR, the TCRdb table keeps only in-frame clones and is missing some. This sample has fewer than 250,000 clones, with around 79% found just once. What was sequenced was PBMCs. These receptors originate from a woman aged 45-59 years in good health and CMV-seronegative.

The chain joins TRBV28 to TRBJ1-5, with 7 bases that match TRBD1. In germline, CDR1 is MDHEN, CDR2 SYDVKM. J gave up 4 bases and V 5 bases, and 11 bases lay outside the gene matches. This CDR3 contains 16 residues. Here the CDR3 DNA reads TGTGCCAGCAGTCATCACAGGGGAGGAGGTAATCAGCCCCAGCATTTT. The encoded protein is CASSHHRGGGNQPQHF. The whole variable domain, filled in from reference TRBV28 and TRBJ1-5, reads DVKVTQSSRYLVKRTGEKVFLECVQDMDHENMFWYRQDPGLGLRLIYFSYDVKMKEKGDIPEGYSVSREKKERFSLILESASTNQTSMYLCASSHHRGGGNQPQHFGDGTRLSIL.

The chain combines TRBV7-9 with TRBJ1-2; D uncertain. Between the trimmed V and J ends, which lost 5 bases and 1 base, there was a span of 26 bases. CDR1 is SEHNR, CDR2 FQNEAQ, per germline (reference sequence). The CDR3 has 19 residues. CDR3 DNA sequence: TGTGCCAGCAGCCCCCGGTCAGGACTATGGAAACTATATAACTATGGCTACACCTTC. It translates to CASSPRSGLWKLYNYGYTF.

The genes are TRBV27 and TRBJ1-1, with D possibly TRBD1 on 6 matching bases. This CDR3 region has 11 residues. Germline CDR1 and CDR2: MNHEY and SMNVEV (reference sequence). Trimming took 7 bases from V and 7 from J, leaving 10 bases between them. In DNA form, the CDR3 reads TGTGCCAGCATAAGGGGGGGTGAAGCTTTCTTT. This encodes CASIRGGEAFF.

CDR3 nucleotide sequence: TGTGCCAGCAGCGTAGAGGAGGGTCCCTACTACGAGCAGTACTTC. Translated, it gives CASSVEEGPYYEQYF. V is TRBV9 and J is TRBJ2-7; perhaps TRBD2 as D (6 bases). The V end was cut by 0 bases, the J end by 3 bases, with 13 bases between. Germline V gives CDR1 SGDLS, CDR2 YYNGEE. The CDR3 length is 15 residues.

The chain uses TRBV25-1 and TRBJ1-2; 7 bases fit TRBD1. Germline V gives CDR1 MGHDK, CDR2 SYGVNS. The CDR3 spans 15 residues. V lost 3 bases and J lost 3; bases outside the gene matches: 7. The CDR3 sequence: CASSDPGQVDYGYTF. CDR3 bases: TGTGCCAGCAGTGACCCCGGACAGGTAGACTATGGCTACACCTTC.